The 17 T cell receptor beta chains presented below share a single source sample, sequenced in a study of cytomegalovirus exposure and HLA in healthy donors. The primer mix had 60 Vbeta and 13 Jbeta primers. Profiled with immunoSEQ multiplex PCR; TCRdb holds only in-frame clones, not every one. Of some 99,000 clones listed, 76% are singletons. The sequencing input was PBMCs. The receptors come from a man in his forties in good health and CMV-seronegative.

The CDR3 DNA follows: TGCGCCAGCAGCCAGGGAGGTCCTTCTTACAATGAGCAGTTCTTC. This translates into CASSQGGPSYNEQFF. The chain combines TRBV4-3 with TRBJ2-1; D is possibly TRBD2 (6 bases). V shed 3 bases and J shed 4 bases, with 13 bases lying between them. The CDR3 runs to 15 residues. The germline CDR1 and CDR2 sequences are LGHNA and YSLEER.

The rearrangement joins TRBV9 to TRBJ2-2; TRBD1 aligns across 10 bases. Germline lookup yields CDR1 SGDLS and CDR2 YYNGEE. The CDR3 is made up of 16 amino acids. V shed 4 bases, J shed 3 bases, and the junction held 6 bases outside the gene matches. DNA of the CDR3: TGTGCCAGCAGCTTAGGACAGGGGGTCGACACCGGGGAGCTGTTTTTT. Translation: CASSLGQGVDTGELFF.

Note on this clone: The identical CDR3 is also encoded by other nucleotide sequences in the sample. The chain uses TRBV5-4 and TRBJ1-5; 7 bases agree with TRBD1. CDR1 and CDR2 from the germline V gene are SGHNT and YYREEE (reference sequence). Trimming cost V 4 bases and J 10 bases; bases outside gene matches: 8. CDR3 length: 13 amino acids. The CDR3 is CASSRDRELPQHF. The CDR3 region has the DNA TGTGCCAGCAGCCGGGACAGAGAGTTACCCCAGCATTTT. Supplemented by reference TRBV5-4 and TRBJ1-5, the full variable domain reads ETGVTQSPTHLIKTRGQQVTLRCSSQSGHNTVSWYQQALGQGPQFIFQYYREEENGRGNFPPRFSGLQFPNYSSELNVNALELDDSALYLCASSRDRELPQHFGDGTRLSIL.

The V and J genes are TRBV4-2 and TRBJ1-1; a weak D match, TRBD1 (5 bases). The V gene's germline CDR1 is LGHNA and CDR2 YNFKEQ. CDR3 length equals 15 residues. V lost 2 bases and J lost 4, with 14 bases in between. Here the CDR3 reads CASSQLAYRPTEAFF. The CDR3 DNA is TGTGCCAGCAGCCAACTCGCCTACAGGCCCACTGAAGCTTTCTTT.

The genes are TRBV14 and TRBJ2-3; 8 bases map to TRBD2. The CDR3 consists of 19 residues. Germline assignment: CDR1 SGHDN and CDR2 FVKESK. Germline trimming cut 3 bases from V and 2 bases from J; bases unmatched to any gene: 16. CDR3 sequence (DNA): TGTGCCAGCAGCCAGGTCCACATATTAACTAGCGGATTCACAGATACGCAGTATTTT. Its translation is CASSQVHILTSGFTDTQYF.

V usage is TRBV5-5 and J usage is TRBJ2-7; no clear D gene. Germline V gene data show CDR1 as SGHKS and CDR2 as YYEKEE (reference sequence). The CDR3 length is 16 residues. The ends were cut back, 1 base at V and 5 bases at J, with 19 bases in the middle. CDR3 nucleotide sequence: TGTGCCAGCAGCTTGTCGTTCCTTGAGGCTAACGACGAGCAGTACTTC. This gives the protein CASSLSFLEANDEQYF.

The chain combines TRBV10-1 with TRBJ2-7; 10 positions agree with TRBD1. The V and J ends lost 2 bases and 3 bases, in that order; junction bases with no gene match: 16. The V gene's germline CDR1 is WNHNN and CDR2 SYGVQD (reference sequence). The CDR3 sequence is 19 residues long. CDR3 DNA: TGCGCCAGCAGTGAGCCGGAGGACAGGGGGAAGCGGGACAGCTACGAGCAGTACTTC. It specifies CASSEPEDRGKRDSYEQYF.

The chain links TRBV15 to TRBJ1-6; weak D call: TRBD1 (6 bases). V shed 3 bases and J shed 7 bases, with 13 bases lying between them. Germline loops: CDR1 LNHNV, CDR2 YYDKDF (reference sequence). The CDR3 runs 15 residues. The CDR3 nucleotides are TGTGCCACCAGCAGCCAGGACAGCCAAAATTCACCCCTCCACTTT. This translates into CATSSQDSQNSPLHF.

V and J are TRBV27 and TRBJ1-1, with D perhaps TRBD1 (6 bases). Looked up from germline, CDR1 is MNHEY and CDR2 is SMNVEV (reference sequence). The CDR3 consists of 13 residues. Trimming removed 6 bases at V and 8 bases at J, with 16 bases between. As DNA, the CDR3 is TGTGCCAGCAGCGCACTCGCCACAGGGGAAGCTTTCTTT. It encodes CASSALATGEAFF.

A remark on this clone: An end of the junction differs from the germline gene, which may be a read error. The gene calls are TRBV7-9 and TRBJ2-7; maybe TRBD1 (5 bases). The CDR3 totals 14 residues. CDR1 and CDR2 (germline): SEHNR, FQNEAQ (reference sequence). The CDR3 reads CSSSLDSDPYEQYF. Here the CDR3 DNA reads TGTTCCAGCAGCTTAGACAGTGACCCCTACGAGCAGTACTTC.

V is TRBV19 and J is TRBJ1-3; 7 bases are shared with TRBD1. The germline V gene encodes CDR1 LNHDA and CDR2 SQIVND (reference sequence). The CDR3 extends over 18 amino acids. Trimming removed 5 bases from V and 2 bases from J; junction bases left unmatched: 15. Written as DNA, the CDR3 is TGTGCCAGTAGTCCCCTCCGGACAGGAAATACCCCTGGAAACACCATATATTTT. This sequence encodes CASSPLRTGNTPGNTIYF.

The rearrangement uses TRBV4-2 and TRBJ1-5; no firm D call. This CDR3 contains 13 residues. Per germline, CDR1 LGHNA and CDR2 YNFKEQ. The ends were cut back, 1 base at V and 3 bases at J, with 4 bases in the middle. Here the CDR3 reads CASSQVLNQPQHF. The CDR3 bases are TGTGCCAGCAGCCAAGTACTCAATCAGCCCCAGCATTTT.

Only one count was recorded for this clone. The chain couples TRBV4-2 to TRBJ1-1, with D possibly TRBD1 on 6 matching bases. The germline V and J ends were trimmed by 5 bases and 0 bases, with 10 bases remaining between them. Germline-derived CDR1 and CDR2 are LGHNA and YNFKEQ. This CDR3 comprises 14 residues. CDR3 DNA: TGTGCCAGCAGCTTGAACAGGGTGAACACTGAAGCTTTCTTT. Translating it yields CASSLNRVNTEAFF.

The V call is TRBV29-1, the J call TRBJ2-3, with 10 bases matching TRBD2. V lost 1 base, J lost 2 bases, and 6 bases stayed unmatched. This CDR3 spans 16 amino acids. Looked up from germline, CDR1 is SQVTM and CDR2 is ANQGSEA. Here the CDR3 reads CSVEGLAGATTDTQYF. The CDR3 nucleotides read TGCAGCGTTGAAGGTCTAGCGGGAGCAACCACAGATACGCAGTATTTT.

The chain links TRBV19 to TRBJ1-4; perhaps TRBD1 as D (6 bases). The CDR3 contains 14 residues. The V gene lost 5 bases and the J gene lost 4 bases, with 11 bases spanning the gap. Germline V gives CDR1 LNHDA, CDR2 SQIVND (reference sequence). The CDR3 loop reads CASSPGQNNEKLFF. The CDR3 nucleotides read TGTGCCAGTAGTCCCGGACAGAATAATGAAAAACTGTTTTTT.

This clone was seen more than once but under ten times. V is TRBV20-1 and J is TRBJ2-7; perhaps TRBD1 as D (6 bases). Germline V lookup: CDR1 DFQATT, CDR2 SNEGSKA (reference sequence). The CDR3 contains 11 residues. Trimming pared 3 bases from V and 12 bases from J, leaving 15 bases between. The CDR3 region has the DNA TGCAGTGCTAGGACCGGGACCAGGGGGTACTTC. It yields the protein CSARTGTRGYF.

This clone was counted a few times. The rearrangement joins TRBV19 to TRBJ2-3; TRBD2 matches at 8 bases. This CDR3 contains 15 residues. The trim removed 3 bases at V and 3 bases at J, leaving 5 bases unmatched. CDR1 and CDR2 (germline): LNHDA, SQIVND (reference sequence). The CDR3 reads CASSIGSGVTDTQYF. The CDR3 nucleotides read TGTGCCAGTAGTATCGGTAGCGGGGTAACAGATACGCAGTATTTT.